This T cell receptor beta chain is drawn from a study of human T cells and chemical hapten exposure. The V gene's germline CDR1 is DFQATT and CDR2 SNEGSKA (reference sequence). CDR3 length equals 12 residues. The germline V and J ends were trimmed by 6 bases and 2 bases, with 10 bases remaining between them. MiXCR, run by TCRdb on the RACE reads, gives a single entry per CDR3 protein. This sample has 340,000 or so distinct CDR3 sequences, with roughly 6.9% found just once. The time point denotes: patch test 1, 2 weeks after DPC sensitization. As to treatment: therapeutic diphenylcyclopropenone sensitization with weekly scalp DPC. Staff drew blood before applying each patch test.

The TCR originated in a woman younger than 30 with alopecia areata. Some clones in this sample may be carry-over from other donors' samples. The V and J genes are TRBV20-1 and TRBJ1-1, with TRBD1 as a possible D gene (5 bases). Sequencing was performed on whole blood, taken in connection with sensitization to the hapten diphenylcyclopropenone (DPC). The CDR3, as DNA: TGCAGTGCCAAGACAGCCAACACTGAAGCTTTCTTT. It codes for CSAKTANTEAFF.